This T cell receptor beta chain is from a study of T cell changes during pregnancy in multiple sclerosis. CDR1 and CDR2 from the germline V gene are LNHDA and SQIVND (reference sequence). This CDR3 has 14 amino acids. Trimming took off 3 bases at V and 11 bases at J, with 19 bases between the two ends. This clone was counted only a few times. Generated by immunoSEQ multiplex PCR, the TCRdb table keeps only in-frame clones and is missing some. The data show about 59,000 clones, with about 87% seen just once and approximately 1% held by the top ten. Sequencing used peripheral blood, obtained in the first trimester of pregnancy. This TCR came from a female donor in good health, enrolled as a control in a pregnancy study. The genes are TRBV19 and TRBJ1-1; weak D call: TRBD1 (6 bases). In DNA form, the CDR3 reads TGTGCCAGTAGTATTGGGGGCGCGATACGGCCTGCTTTCTTT. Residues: CASSIGGAIRPAFF.